The next 14 T cell receptor beta chains were all read from a single sample in a study of blood T cell repertoires in COVID-19. This table comes from immunoSEQ multiplex PCR, and its TCRdb copy is limited to in-frame clones, with some not included. Of approximately 440,000 clones listed, roughly 88% are singletons. The specimen was PBMCs or T cells enriched from blood (not recorded which). The receptors here all came from a man younger than 35 who had recovered from COVID-19.

The rearrangement joins TRBV27 to TRBJ2-1; the D gene is possibly TRBD2 (5 bases). Germline CDR1 is MNHEY and CDR2 is SMNVEV (reference sequence). The CDR3 has 16 residues. V lost 5 bases to trimming and J lost 0 bases, with 14 bases between them. The CDR3 here is CASSPSSSSSYNEQFF. As DNA, the CDR3 is TGTGCCAGCAGTCCGTCTAGCAGTAGCTCCTACAATGAGCAGTTCTTC.

The chain uses TRBV2 and TRBJ2-2, with D uncertain. The CDR3 sequence is 15 residues long. Germline CDR1 and CDR2: SNHLY and FYNNEI. V was shortened by 5 bases and J by 0 bases, with 10 bases between the two germline ends. As DNA, the CDR3 is TGTGCCAGCAGTCAAGTCAGAACGAACACCGGGGAGCTGTTTTTT. It is translated as CASSQVRTNTGELFF.

This clone has more than one count but fewer than ten. This chain links TRBV7-9 with TRBJ2-7; weak D call: TRBD1 (6 bases). V lost 5 bases, J lost 6 bases, and 14 bases lay in between. The V gene's germline CDR1 is SEHNR and CDR2 FQNEAQ (reference sequence). CDR3 length: 13 residues. DNA for the CDR3: TGTGCCAGCAGCGATTCAGGGGTTCCCGAGCAGTACTTC. Protein: CASSDSGVPEQYF.

The chain combines TRBV6-5 with TRBJ1-1; a possible D gene is TRBD1 (6 bases). The CDR3 loop spans 15 amino acids. The V gene lost 6 bases and the J gene lost 4 bases, with 18 bases spanning the gap. The germline V gene has CDR1 MNHEY and CDR2 SVGAGI. CDR3 DNA: TGTGCCAGCAGGACAGTACAGGGTTGGAGCACTGAAGCTTTCTTT. Protein: CASRTVQGWSTEAFF.

Only one count was recorded for this clone. The chain uses TRBV19 and TRBJ1-2; D not resolved. Trimming left V 7 bases short and J 4 bases short, with 19 bases between. CDR1 is LNHDA and CDR2 is SQIVND in the germline V gene (reference sequence). CDR3 length: 15 amino acids. CDR3 nucleotide sequence: TGTGCCAGTAACGCGGGTGTTCGGGGTTTCTATGGCTACACCTTC. It specifies CASNAGVRGFYGYTF.

V gene TRBV7-2 combines with J gene TRBJ1-3; D gene uncertain. V lost 1 base, J lost 0 bases, and 10 bases lay in between. The CDR3 covers 16 residues. The germline V gene encodes CDR1 SGHTA and CDR2 FQGNSA. The CDR3 coding sequence is TGTGCCAGCAGCTTAGTTGAGGTGTCCTCTGGAAACACCATATATTTT. It yields the protein CASSLVEVSSGNTIYF.

This clone was observed a single time. The V call is TRBV6-5, the J call TRBJ2-5; TRBD2 matches at 8 bases. J gave up 5 bases and V 2 bases, and 4 bases lay outside the gene matches. Germline V gene data show CDR1 as MNHEY and CDR2 as SVGAGI. This CDR3 contains 14 residues. CDR3 sequence: CASSYVIAGETQYF. CDR3 DNA: TGTGCCAGCAGTTACGTCATAGCGGGGGAGACCCAGTACTTC.

The chain recombines TRBV4-2 with TRBJ1-6, with 10 bases aligning to TRBD1. V lost 0 bases, J lost 10 bases, and 6 bases stayed unmatched. The length of the CDR3 is 16 residues. CDR1 is LGHNA, CDR2 YNFKEQ, per germline. The DNA for the CDR3 is TGTGCCAGCAGCCAAGAAATGGGACAGGGGTACTCACCCCTCCACTTT. Translated, it gives CASSQEMGQGYSPLHF.

The chain carries TRBV9 and TRBJ1-6; D remains unclear. Germline V CDR1 and CDR2: SGDLS, YYNGEE. Trimming cost V 0 bases and J 4 bases, with 5 bases left between them. The CDR3 runs 14 residues. The CDR3 DNA reads TGTGCCAGCAGCGTAGGCGGGTATAATTCACCCCTCCACTTT. It specifies CASSVGGYNSPLHF.

The rearrangement links TRBV5-6 to TRBJ1-3; D might be TRBD1 (5 bases). CDR3 length: 15 amino acids. Per the germline V gene, CDR1 is SGHDT and CDR2 is YYEEEE. V was shortened by 2 bases and J by 0 bases, with 9 bases between the two germline ends. The CDR3 loop reads CASSLRGLSGNTIYF. In DNA, the CDR3 is TGTGCCAGCAGCTTAAGGGGACTCTCTGGAAACACCATATATTTT.

Turning to this clone: At one end the junction does not follow the germline gene, possibly because of a read error. V usage is TRBV11-3 and J usage is TRBJ2-7; D gene unclear. This CDR3 is built from 15 residues. Germline V gives CDR1 SGHNT, CDR2 YENEEA. The CDR3 DNA reads as TGTGCCAGCAGCTTCAGTGGCAGTGTCCACTACGGGCAGTACTTC. The encoded protein is CASSFSGSVHYGQYF.

The chain recombines TRBV10-2 with TRBJ1-6; D ambiguous. The CDR3 has 15 residues. The germline V gene has CDR1 WSHSY and CDR2 SAAADI. V lost 0 bases and J lost 13, with 16 bases in between. This CDR3 is CASSESGWRWRPLHF. CDR3 in DNA: TGCGCCAGCAGTGAGTCGGGTTGGCGGTGGCGGCCCCTCCACTTT.

This chain connects TRBV5-4 to TRBJ2-1, with 12 bases lining up with TRBD2. The CDR3 sequence is 15 residues long. With 5 bases clipped from V and 4 bases from J, the junction kept 4 bases outside the gene matches. Looked up from germline, CDR1 is SGHNT and CDR2 is YYREEE (reference sequence). CDR3: CASSFTSGGYNEQFF. In DNA form, the CDR3 reads TGTGCCAGCAGTTTTACTAGCGGGGGGTACAATGAGCAGTTCTTC. The whole variable domain, remainder taken from reference TRBV5-4 and TRBJ2-1, is ETGVTQSPTHLIKTRGQQVTLRCSSQSGHNTVSWYQQALGQGPQFIFQYYREEENGRGNFPPRFSGLQFPNYSSELNVNALELDDSALYLCASSFTSGGYNEQFFGPGTRLTVL.

This chain uses TRBV28 with TRBJ1-1; 8 bases agree with TRBD1. V lost 6 bases, J lost 11 bases, and 8 bases stayed unmatched. Germline CDR1 is MDHEN and CDR2 is SYDVKM. The CDR3 covers 12 residues. This CDR3 reads CASRATGERAFF. CDR3 nucleotide sequence: TGTGCCAGCAGGGCGACAGGGGAAAGGGCTTTCTTT.